Each of the 4 T cell receptor beta chains below was sequenced from the same sample in a study of long-term antiretroviral therapy in people with HIV. Samples were assayed with immunoSEQ v3.0 at survey level. The method was immunoSEQ multiplex PCR; TCRdb's version includes in-frame clones alone and lacks a portion of them. The sample lists 6,500 or so clones; 75% to 90% were seen once. The sequencing used unsorted PBMCs, collected 3.7 years after starting antiretroviral therapy. These receptors came from a woman aged 45 to 65 with HIV.

The gene calls are TRBV19 and TRBJ2-5; D gene ambiguous. Germline V CDR1 and CDR2: LNHDA, SQIVND (reference sequence). The CDR3 is 12 amino acids. V lost 3 bases and J 5 bases, leaving 7 bases between the germline ends. This CDR3 is CASSMIGETQYF. The CDR3 DNA sequence: TGTGCCAGTAGTATGATTGGGGAGACCCAGTACTTC.

J is TRBJ2-3 and V is TRBV5-4; 7 bases line up with TRBD1. The germline V gene has CDR1 SGHNT and CDR2 YYREEE (reference sequence). V shed 5 bases and J 5 bases; nucleotides not matched to a gene: 11. This CDR3 is 15 amino acids long. The CDR3 DNA reads TGTGCCAGCAGTCCGTCGAGACAGGGACGAGATACGCAGTATTTT. Translating it yields CASSPSRQGRDTQYF.

The rearrangement links TRBV7-6 to TRBJ1-1; possible D gene TRBD1, 5 bases. V was cut by 1 base and J by 10 bases, with 10 bases left in between. Germline CDR1 is SGHVS and CDR2 is FNYEAQ. CDR3 length: 12 residues. CDR3 coding DNA: TGTGCCAGCAGCTTAGATGGGGGACCAGCTTTCTTT. Amino acids: CASSLDGGPAFF.

A few counts support this clone. This CDR3 is CSAGGADTQYF. CDR3 nucleotides: TGCAGTGCTGGAGGCGCAGATACGCAGTATTTT. The chain combines TRBV20-1 with TRBJ2-3; D may be TRBD2 (5 bases). The V end lost 5 bases, the J end lost 4 bases, and 7 bases lay between the germline ends. Germline loops: CDR1 DFQATT, CDR2 SNEGSKA (reference sequence). This CDR3 comprises 11 residues.